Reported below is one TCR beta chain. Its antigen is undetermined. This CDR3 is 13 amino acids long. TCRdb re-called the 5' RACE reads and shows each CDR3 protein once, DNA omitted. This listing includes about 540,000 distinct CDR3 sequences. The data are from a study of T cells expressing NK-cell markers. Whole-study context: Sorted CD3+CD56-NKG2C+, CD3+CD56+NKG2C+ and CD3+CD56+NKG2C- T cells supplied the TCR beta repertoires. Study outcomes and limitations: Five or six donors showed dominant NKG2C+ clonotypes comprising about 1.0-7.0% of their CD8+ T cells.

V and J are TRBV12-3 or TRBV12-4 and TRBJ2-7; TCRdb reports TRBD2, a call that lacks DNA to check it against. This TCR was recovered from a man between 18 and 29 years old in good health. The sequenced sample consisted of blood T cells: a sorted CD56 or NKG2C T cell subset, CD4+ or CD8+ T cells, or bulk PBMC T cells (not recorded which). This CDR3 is CASTGLASIEQYF.